These 26 T cell receptor beta chains came from one sample sequenced in a study of T cells in Graves' hyperthyroidism and ophthalmopathy. What was amplified from RNA transcripts were TCR beta CDR3 regions. RT-PCR in the first round (using the HTBI primer set) targeted the TCR CDR3. TCRdb reprocessed the multiplex PCR reads with MiXCR, giving one entry per CDR3 protein. Among around 620,000 distinct CDR3 sequences listed, roughly 15% were seen once. Sequencing was done on a sample of blood. The receptor set was obtained from a woman aged 25 to 39 with Graves' hyperthyroidism.

This clonotype was counted ten times or more. The chain recombines TRBV12-3 or TRBV12-4 with TRBJ2-7; D is undetermined. The V end lost 3 bases, the J end lost 3 bases, and 6 bases lay between the germline ends. The CDR3 runs to 12 residues. The CDR3 DNA sequence: TGTGCCAGCAGTTTCGCGGACTACGAGCAGTACTTC. Its protein product is CASSFADYEQYF.

To note about this clonotype: Since a much larger clone is just one base distant, this may be a read error. This chain uses TRBV7-2 with TRBJ1-2, with D possibly being TRBD1 (5 bases). There are 15 residues in the CDR3. V was shortened by 1 base and J by 8 bases, with 17 bases between the two germline ends. Germline V CDR1 and CDR2: SGHTA, FQGNSA. The DNA of the CDR3 is TGTGCCAGCAGCTTAGGGTCGGCAGGGACGGAGGGCTACACCTTC. Its protein product is CASSLGSAGTEGYTF.

This clonotype was found many times. This chain connects TRBV20-1 to TRBJ2-1; D uncertain. From germline, CDR1 is DFQATT and CDR2 SNEGSKA (reference sequence). V was pared by 3 bases and J by 5 bases, with 11 bases between. The CDR3 is made up of 13 amino acids. CDR3 nucleotides: TGCAGTGCTAGTGGTCGGGTCCACAATGAGCAGTTCTTC. Translating it yields CSASGRVHNEQFF.

This chain joins TRBV3-1 and TRBJ2-2; TRBD1 or TRBD2 may be the D gene (6 bases each). Germline CDR1 reads LGHDT; CDR2 reads YNNKEL (reference sequence). This CDR3 is built from 18 residues. The V gene lost 3 bases and the J gene lost 0 bases, with 17 bases spanning the gap. CDR3 bases: TGTGCCAGCAGCCACGTCGTTCTGGGGGGCCCGAACACCGGGGAGCTGTTTTTT. It encodes CASSHVVLGGPNTGELFF. Looking up the rest from reference TRBV3-1 and TRBJ2-2 gives the full variable domain: DTAVSQTPKYLVTQMGNDKSIKCEQNLGHDTMYWYKQDSKKFLKIMFSYNNKELIINETVPNRFSPKSPDKAHLNLHINSLELGDSAVYFCASSHVVLGGPNTGELFFGEGSRLTVL.

A note on this clonotype: One end of the junction fails to match germline, which may point to a read error. The V and J genes are TRBV20-1 and TRBJ2-1, with TRBD2 matching over 9 bases. Germline V gene sequence: CDR1 DFQATT, CDR2 SNEGSKA (reference sequence). The CDR3 spans 15 residues. The DNA for the CDR3 is TGCAGTGCTAGAGTTGGCGGGAGGGCTCGGAATGAGCAGCTCTTC. Encoded protein: CSARVGGRARNEQLF.

This clonotype has at least ten counts. The chain is built from TRBV28 and TRBJ1-1, with TRBD1 identical over 8 bases. Germline CDR1 and CDR2: MDHEN and SYDVKM. This CDR3 spans 14 amino acids. The V segment lost 4 bases and the J segment 5 bases; nucleotides outside the gene matches: 6. CDR3 bases: TGTGCCAGCAGTTCACAGGGGGGGTGGACTGAAGCTTTCTTT. Encoded protein: CASSSQGGWTEAFF.

A note on this clonotype: A much larger clone lies one base from this, so it may be a read error. J is TRBJ2-7 and V is TRBV18; D possibly corresponds to TRBD2 (6 bases). This CDR3 region has 14 residues. Germline CDR1 and CDR2: KGHSH and LQKENI. The CDR3 here is CASPPGTRMDEQYF. The CDR3 DNA reads TGTGCCAGCCCACCAGGGACTCGTATGGATGAGCAGTACTTC.

This clonotype has at least ten counts. The chain links TRBV13 to TRBJ2-1, with TRBD1 identical over 10 bases. The J segment lost 3 bases and the V segment lost 5 bases, leaving 4 bases of the junction unmatched. Germline values: CDR1 PRHDT, CDR2 FYEKMQ (reference sequence). CDR3 length: 15 amino acids. The CDR3 nucleotides are TGTGCCAGCAGCCCGCGGACAGGGGGCTACAATGAGCAGTTCTTC. Its protein is CASSPRTGGYNEQFF.

V gene TRBV10-2 combines with J gene TRBJ1-2; no firm D call. CDR1 WSHSY and CDR2 SAAADI come from the germline V gene. V was clipped by 6 bases and J by 8 bases, with 16 bases between them. The CDR3 is 13 residues long. CDR3 residues: CASSGDRAQGYTF. CDR3 sequence (DNA): TGCGCCAGCAGCGGGGATCGGGCTCAGGGCTACACCTTC.

This clonotype showed up many times. This sequence joins TRBV28 and TRBJ1-1; D gene unclear. The CDR3 has 15 residues. Germline CDR1 and CDR2: MDHEN and SYDVKM. The germline V and J ends were trimmed by 1 base and 1 base, with 10 bases remaining between them. The CDR3 is CASSLYGEANTEAFF. CDR3 coding DNA: TGTGCCAGCAGTTTATATGGGGAGGCGAACACTGAAGCTTTCTTT.

The V call is TRBV4-1, the J call TRBJ1-4; tentatively, D is TRBD1 (6 bases). Germline V gene lookup returns CDR1 MGHRA and CDR2 YSYEKL. Between the trimmed V and J ends, which lost 0 bases and 7 bases, there was a span of 12 bases. This CDR3 is 15 amino acids long. CDR3 coding DNA: TGCGCCAGCAGCCAAGAACTACAGGGTCTTGAAAAACTGTTTTTT. Protein sequence: CASSQELQGLEKLFF.

J is TRBJ2-7 and V is TRBV20-1; D perhaps matches TRBD1 (6 bases). Germline CDR1 reads DFQATT; CDR2 reads SNEGSKA (reference sequence). The CDR3 sequence is 13 residues long. The V end was cut by 6 bases, the J end by 2 bases, with 14 bases between. CDR3 in amino acids: CSASRGTTYEQYF. CDR3 in DNA: TGCAGTGCCAGCAGGGGTACCACCTACGAGCAGTACTTC.

There are many counts of this clonotype. This rearrangement joins TRBV11-2 to TRBJ1-1, with D unresolved. Germline CDR1 SGHAT, CDR2 FQNNGV. This CDR3 contains 15 residues. The V and J ends lost 3 bases and 1 base respectively, with 12 bases between them. CDR3 residues: CASSLWTVKNTEAFF. The CDR3 nucleotides read TGTGCCAGCAGCTTGTGGACGGTTAAGAACACTGAAGCTTTCTTT.

This clonotype was detected ten times or more. V is TRBV7-2 and J is TRBJ1-4; no definite D call. V was pared by 1 base and J by 0 bases, with 6 bases between. The CDR3 runs 15 residues. CDR1 and CDR2 (germline): SGHTA, FQGNSA. CDR3 sequence (DNA): TGTGCCAGCAGCTTAGTGCTGGCAACTAATGAAAAACTGTTTTTT. Amino acids: CASSLVLATNEKLFF.

This clonotype was detected ten times or more. V usage is TRBV6-2 or TRBV6-3 and J usage is TRBJ1-5; 7 positions agree with TRBD1. CDR1 MNHEY and CDR2 SVGEGT come from the germline V gene. The trim removed 6 bases at V and 3 bases at J, leaving 5 bases unmatched. This CDR3 contains 14 residues. CDR3 region: CASSHRGFNQPQHF. The CDR3 DNA follows: TGTGCCAGCAGCCACAGGGGATTCAATCAGCCCCAGCATTTT.

The chain carries TRBV27 and TRBJ1-6; no firm D call. From germline, CDR1 is MNHEY and CDR2 SMNVEV (reference sequence). The V gene lost 6 bases and the J gene lost 8 bases, with 8 bases spanning the gap. The CDR3 length is 12 residues. The CDR3 protein is CASSPLDSPLHF. In DNA, the CDR3 is TGTGCCAGCAGCCCACTTGATTCACCCCTCCACTTT.

This clonotype was recorded many times. The V gene is TRBV28, the J gene TRBJ2-7; 7 bases align to TRBD2. Per the germline V gene, CDR1 is MDHEN and CDR2 is SYDVKM. The V gene end was trimmed by 7 bases and the J gene end by 0 bases; junction bases not matched to a gene: 9. The CDR3 loop spans 15 amino acids. CDR3 region: CASTQRGGSSYEQYF. The CDR3 nucleotides read TGTGCCAGCACCCAGCGGGGCGGGAGCTCCTACGAGCAGTACTTC.

This clonotype showed up many times. This chain links TRBV11-2 with TRBJ2-5; D may be TRBD1 (6 bases). In germline, CDR1 is SGHAT, CDR2 FQNNGV. The CDR3 sequence is 14 residues long. With 5 bases removed from V and 1 base from J, the gap between germline ends came to 11 bases. DNA for the CDR3: TGTGCCAGCAGCCCTTGGACAGCCCAAGAGACCCAGTACTTC. This translates into CASSPWTAQETQYF.

This clonotype was detected many times. The CDR3 sequence is CASSQGSLRSSTEQYF. The CDR3 bases are TGCGCCAGCAGCCAAGGTAGCCTCCGTTCCTCTACCGAGCAGTACTTC. This rearrangement joins TRBV4-1 to TRBJ2-7; D is ambiguous. Germline V gene sequence: CDR1 MGHRA, CDR2 YSYEKL. V lost 1 base and J lost 6, with 19 bases in between. The CDR3 has 16 amino acids.

The gene calls are TRBV20-1 and TRBJ2-1; 13 positions match TRBD2. This CDR3 has 19 residues. Germline-derived CDR1 and CDR2 are DFQATT and SNEGSKA (reference sequence). With 0 bases clipped from V and 2 bases from J, the junction kept 10 bases outside the gene matches. For the CDR3, the DNA is TGCAGTGCTAGAGATCTAGGACTAGCGGGAGATCTCCCCTACAATGAGCAGTTCTTC. This gives the protein CSARDLGLAGDLPYNEQFF.

Many counts were recorded for this clonotype. The gene calls are TRBV5-1 and TRBJ1-1, with TRBD1 as a possible D gene (6 bases). V lost 2 bases, J lost 3 bases, and 26 bases lay in between. There are 19 residues in the CDR3. CDR1 is SGHRS, CDR2 YFSETQ, per germline. CDR3 sequence (DNA): TGCGCCAGCAGCTTACCCCGGACAGTTGGGGTGCGGAGGGACACTGAAGCTTTCTTT. Its translation: CASSLPRTVGVRRDTEAFF. The full variable domain, completed using reference TRBV5-1 and TRBJ1-1, is KAGVTQTPRYLIKTRGQQVTLSCSPISGHRSVSWYQQTPGQGLQFLFEYFSETQRNKGNFPGRFSGRQFSNSRSEMNVSTLELGDSALYLCASSLPRTVGVRRDTEAFFGQGTRLTVV.

This clonotype showed up just once. The chain couples TRBV6-2 or TRBV6-3 to TRBJ1-6; the D gene is possibly TRBD1 (5 bases). This CDR3 has 19 amino acids. V dropped 0 bases and J dropped 6 bases, with 21 bases sitting between them. Germline V gene lookup returns CDR1 MNHEY and CDR2 SVGEGT. Written as DNA, the CDR3 is TGTGCCAGCAGTTACTCGCCCCCCGCGGGCGCGGGGCGTAATTCACCCCTCCACTTT. It codes for CASSYSPPAGAGRNSPLHF.

J is TRBJ2-6 and V is TRBV6-2 or TRBV6-3; 12 nucleotides agree with TRBD2. V lost 6 bases and J lost 0; bases outside the gene matches: 12. The CDR3 extends over 20 amino acids. Germline V gene lookup returns CDR1 MNHEY and CDR2 SVGEGT. In nucleotides, the CDR3 is TGTGCCAGCAGCCCAAGTGGACTAGCGGGAACCATCTCTGGGGCCAACGTCCTGACTTTC. Its protein is CASSPSGLAGTISGANVLTF.

This clonotype was observed many times. The CDR3 DNA reads TGTGCCAGCAGTTCATCCATCGGACATAGGAACACTGAAGCTTTCTTT. Protein product: CASSSSIGHRNTEAFF. The chain combines TRBV28 with TRBJ1-1; TRBD1 is a possible D gene (5 bases). The CDR3 has 16 amino acids. V was shortened by 4 bases and J by 1 base, with 16 bases between the two germline ends. CDR1 and CDR2 from the germline V gene are MDHEN and SYDVKM.

CDR3: CSARDPQGTQETQYF. The CDR3 DNA is TGCAGTGCTAGAGATCCCCAGGGTACCCAGGAGACCCAGTACTTC. The gene calls are TRBV20-1 and TRBJ2-5; the D gene is possibly TRBD1 (5 bases). The germline CDR1 and CDR2 sequences are DFQATT and SNEGSKA (reference sequence). V lost 0 bases, J lost 5 bases, and 16 bases lay in between. CDR3 size: 15 residues.

The CDR3 is CASSIRRTQNYGYTF. The CDR3 region has the DNA TGTGCCAGTAGTATTAGGAGGACCCAGAACTATGGCTACACCTTC. V is TRBV19 and J is TRBJ1-2, with no clear D. CDR3 size: 15 residues. Germline loops: CDR1 LNHDA, CDR2 SQIVND (reference sequence). V was trimmed by 3 bases and J by 2 bases, leaving 13 bases between them.